Below, one T cell receptor beta chain is given with its context. No antigen is known for it. No base quality information exists; no much larger clone differs at one position. TCRbeta CDR3 regions were amplified from genomic DNA by means of the immunoSEQ Assay, a bias-controlled multiplex PCR. The paper's processing steps were these. Nucleated cell counts per sample were estimated from amplification of reference gene primers within the assay. To quantify the absolute abundance of each unique TCRbeta CDR3 rearrangement, sequence reads were collapsed and filtered. For each sample, productive Simpson clonality was calculated as the square root of Simpson's diversity index across productive rearrangements. TCRdb stores this immuneACCESS table with in-frame sequences only. Part of the clones is absent; in the studies checked, under half of the shortfall reflects unresolved V genes, and no reason is known for the rest. The DNA gave D and trimming, while V, J and clone size come from that table. The sample yields some 97,000 clones; 92% were counted once. The ten largest make up under 7.5% of the sample.

Each collaborating institution followed its own protocols to collect whole blood in K2EDTA tubes. For TCRbeta analysis, collaborators shipped samples in one of three forms: frozen whole blood, isolated PBMCs, or DNA extracted from either of those sample types. The sample belongs to a study of blood T cell repertoires in COVID-19 (dated by TCRdb to the early 2020s). Looking at the study overall: Collaborator samples came from the United States, Italy and Spain and covered acute and convalescent phases of COVID-19. Samples came from the ongoing ImmuneRACE study (first 160 participants) plus 1,254 subjects from 6 global collaborators. A freely available public database, intended as a resource for researchers studying the immune response to SARS-CoV-2, is where the repertoires were released. The prospective study material was composed of cDNA or gDNA derived from T cells, B-cell-depleted T cells, or PBMCs. Where available, HLA class I and class II types were taken from metadata supplied by the sample provider and were not determined by assay-based typing. Subjects who had been exposed to COVID-19, were actively infected with it, or had recovered from it provided the deeply sampled blood TCRbeta repertoires that made up the dataset. The sample metadata nearly always contained a de-identified subject ID, COVID-19 status, age in years and sex. General conclusions and limits of the study: The quantity of clinical and demographic metadata differed by source and by participant and was supplied without curation.

Cut back by 5 bases and 0 bases, the V and J ends lie 22 bases apart. CDR1 and CDR2 are read off the germline V gene as SGHNT and YENEEA. The CDR3 starts with the cysteine, ends with the phenylalanine, and has 18 residues. Only the CDR3 DNA stays, 54 bases, in frame from base 1. The source material was peripheral blood. This chain is built from TRBV11-3 and TRBJ1-1; TRBD1 is a weak D gene call, 6 bases matching. The clonotype was recovered from an older man with acute or convalescent COVID-19. The DNA is as follows: TGTGCCAGCAGCCCTTGGGGGACACATGACCCCATGAACACTGAAGCTTTCTTT. Its protein reads: CASSPWGTHDPMNTEAFF.